This T cell receptor (beta chain) was retrieved from a study of OX40 agonist ivuxolimab in advanced cancers. Turning to the study itself: Clinicians treated patients with ivuxolimab, an agonistic anti-OX40 (CD134) antibody. A mean age of roughly 66 years, range roughly 20 to 79, was recorded, and approximately 80% were male.

Study-wide points: No determination was made of the antigen specificity of the expanded peripheral T cells. More expanded clones were seen, on average, in CD8+ T cells than in CD4+.

Notes on this clone: Its matching antigen is unknown.

V was shortened by 3 bases and J by 1 base, with 6 bases between the two germline ends. Germline V gene lookup returns CDR1 KGHSH and CDR2 LQKENI. The CDR3 has 13 residues. Here immunoSEQ multiplex PCR was the method, and the copy in TCRdb shows in-frame clones only, minus some. In the table there are 100,000 or so clones, 90% of which are singletons. The J gene is TRBJ1-1, the V gene TRBV18, with D maybe TRBD1 (6 bases). Sequencing was performed on CD4+ or CD8+ T cells sorted from blood, taken in a trial of the OX40 agonist ivuxolimab. The TCR sequence derives from an adult with an advanced solid tumor such as melanoma, head and neck, liver or kidney cancer. CDR3 protein: CASSPTGNTEAFF. In nucleotides, the CDR3 is TGTGCCAGCTCACCGACAGGGAACACTGAAGCTTTCTTT.